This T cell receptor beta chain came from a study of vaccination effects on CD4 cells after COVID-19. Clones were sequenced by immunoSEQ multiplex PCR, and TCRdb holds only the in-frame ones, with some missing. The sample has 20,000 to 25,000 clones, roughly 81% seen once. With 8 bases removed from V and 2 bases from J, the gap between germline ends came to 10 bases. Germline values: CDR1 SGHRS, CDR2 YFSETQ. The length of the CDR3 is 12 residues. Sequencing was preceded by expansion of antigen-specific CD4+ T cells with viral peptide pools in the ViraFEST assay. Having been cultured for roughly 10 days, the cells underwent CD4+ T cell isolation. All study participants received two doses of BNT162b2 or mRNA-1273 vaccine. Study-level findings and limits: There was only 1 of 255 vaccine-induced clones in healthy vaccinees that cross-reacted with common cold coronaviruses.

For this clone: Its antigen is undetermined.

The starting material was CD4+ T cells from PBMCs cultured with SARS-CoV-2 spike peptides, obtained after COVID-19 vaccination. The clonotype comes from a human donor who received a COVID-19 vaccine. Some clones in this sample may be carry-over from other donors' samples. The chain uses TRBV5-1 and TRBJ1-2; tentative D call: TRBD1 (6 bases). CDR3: CASSGANYGYTF. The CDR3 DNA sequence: TGCGCCAGTTCAGGGGCCAACTATGGCTACACCTTC.